A selection of T cell receptor beta chains follows, all from one sample in a study of blood T cell repertoires in COVID-19. Measured with immunoSEQ multiplex PCR; TCRdb has only the in-frame clones, and not every one. The profile shows about 300,000 clones, about 85% of them singletons. Material for sequencing was PBMCs or T cells enriched from blood (not recorded which). These receptor sequences come from a woman aged 25 to 39 who had been exposed to COVID-19. CDR3s include the opening cysteine and the closing phenylalanine or tryptophan. The D gene is left open where the match is weak.

TRBD1 | TRBJ1-1 | TRBV5-1 | CASSLDWTGHTEAFF | TGCGCCAGCAGCTTGGACTGGACAGGTCACACTGAAGCTTTCTTT
NA | TRBJ1-3 | TRBV30 | CAWNLRGSSGNTIYF | TGTGCCTGGAACCTAAGGGGCAGCTCTGGAAACACCATATATTTT
NA | TRBJ2-7 | TRBV19 | CASSPGVLVSYEQYF | TGTGCCAGTAGTCCCGGAGTCCTCGTTTCCTACGAGCAGTACTTC
NA | TRBJ1-6 | TRBV12-2 | CASRFPPDSLNSPLHF | TGTGCAAGTCGCTTCCCTCCGGACAGCCTTAATTCACCCCTCCACTTT
TRBD1 | TRBJ2-5 | TRBV9 | CASTRQGASETQYF | TGTGCCAGCACTCGACAGGGGGCATCGGAGACCCAGTACTTC
NA | TRBJ1-4 | TRBV5-1 | CASSLEGILTNEKLFF | TGCGCCAGCAGCTTGGAGGGGATACTTACTAATGAAAAACTGTTTTTT
NA | TRBJ2-3 | TRBV5-6 | CASSLGHPGDTQYF | TGTGCCAGCAGCTTGGGACACCCTGGAGATACGCAGTATTTT
TRBD1 | TRBJ1-4 | TRBV7-2 | CASSPQGAVGEKLFF | TGTGCCAGCAGCCCACAGGGGGCGGTAGGTGAAAAACTGTTTTTT
TRBD1 | TRBJ2-2 | TRBV30 | CAWREGTGAPTGELFF | TGTGCCTGGAGGGAGGGGACAGGGGCTCCCACCGGGGAGCTGTTTTTT
TRBD2 | TRBJ2-3 | TRBV28 | CASSLFGTSGSYTQYF | TGTGCCAGCAGTTTATTTGGGACTAGCGGGAGTTATACGCAGTATTTT